The 30 T cell receptor beta chains below come from one sample, sequenced in a study of cytomegalovirus exposure and HLA in healthy donors. 13 Jbeta primers and 60 Vbeta primers were used for the PCR. Profiled with immunoSEQ multiplex PCR; TCRdb holds only in-frame clones, not every one. Of tens of thousands of clones in the sample, approximately 78% were seen once. The sample was PBMCs. Source of these receptors: a woman in her 30s in good health and CMV-seronegative.

This clone was detected only once. One end of the junction varies from germline; a read error may be responsible. This rearrangement joins TRBV19 to TRBJ2-5, with TRBD1 matching over 7 bases. CDR3 size: 12 residues. Per the germline V gene, CDR1 is LNHDA and CDR2 is SQIVND (reference sequence). The CDR3 loop is CASSTTTGLENF. The CDR3, as DNA: TGTGCCAGTAGTACGACGACAGGGCTGGAGAACTTC.

To note about this clone: This specimen includes other DNA sequences encoding the same CDR3. The chain recombines TRBV18 with TRBJ2-2, with 7 bases fitting TRBD2. V shed 2 bases and J 7 bases; nucleotides not matched to a gene: 10. The CDR3 covers 16 residues. Germline loops: CDR1 KGHSH, CDR2 LQKENI. CDR3 loop: CASSPTGGPLGGELFF. The CDR3 DNA reads as TGTGCCAGCTCACCAACGGGGGGTCCTCTCGGCGGGGAGCTGTTTTTT.

The gene calls are TRBV7-8 and TRBJ2-7; 7 bases agree with TRBD2. The CDR3 length is 14 residues. Germline CDR1 reads SGHVS; CDR2 reads FQNEAQ. The junction had 7 bases not matched to a gene; V was cut back by 5 bases and J by 3 bases. CDR3 sequence reads: CASSVRDYHYEQYF. CDR3 in DNA: TGTGCCAGCAGCGTGCGGGACTACCACTACGAGCAGTACTTC.

The rearrangement uses TRBV6-6 and TRBJ2-7; D call uncertain. V lost 2 bases, J lost 3 bases, and 11 bases lay in between. The V gene's germline CDR1 is MNHNY and CDR2 SVGAGI (reference sequence). The CDR3 is 14 residues long. The CDR3: CASSYPFGGYEQYF. DNA for the CDR3: TGTGCCAGCAGTTACCCCTTCGGCGGCTACGAGCAGTACTTC.

This clone occurred once. CDR3: CASTGQGLINYGYTF. The CDR3 region has the DNA TGTGCCAGCACTGGACAGGGCCTAATTAACTATGGCTACACCTTC. This chain joins TRBV2 and TRBJ1-2; 8 nucleotides agree with TRBD1. The CDR3 extends over 15 amino acids. V was pared by 7 bases and J by 1 base, with 8 bases of the junction left unmatched. Germline values: CDR1 SNHLY, CDR2 FYNNEI. Looking up the rest from reference TRBV2 and TRBJ1-2 gives the full variable domain: EPEVTQTPSHQVTQMGQEVILRCVPISNHLYFYWYRQILGQKVEFLVSFYNNEISEKSEIFDDQFSVERPDGSNFTLKIRSTKLEDSAMYFCASTGQGLINYGYTFGSGTRLTVV.

The chain's CDR3 is CASSDRGGEQAFF. The CDR3 coding sequence is TGTGCCAGCAGTGACCGAGGGGGTGAACAAGCTTTCTTT. The chain combines TRBV6-4 with TRBJ1-1; TRBD1 might be the D (6 bases). This CDR3 is built from 13 residues. V lost 2 bases and J lost 9, with 13 bases in between. Germline-derived CDR1 and CDR2 are MRHNA and SNTAGT.

The chain joins TRBV4-3 to TRBJ2-1; 16 nucleotides align to TRBD2. CDR1 and CDR2 from the germline V gene are LGHNA and YSLEER. The V segment lost 0 bases and the J segment 7 bases; nucleotides outside the gene matches: 12. The CDR3 contains 20 residues. CDR3 nucleotides: TGCGCCAGCAGCCAAGATCGCGTTGGGACTAGCGGGGGGGCCGGGAATGAGCAGTTCTTC. Translated, it gives CASSQDRVGTSGGAGNEQFF.

Regarding this clone: Mismatch with germline at one junction end may stem from a read error. This chain uses TRBV7-9 with TRBJ2-1; TRBD2 matches at 12 bases. The CDR3 has 17 residues. Germline CDR1 reads SEHNR; CDR2 reads FQNEAQ (reference sequence). Here the CDR3 reads CSSNYDSGTSGHNEQFF. CDR3 sequence (DNA): TGTTCCAGCAACTACGATTCAGGGACTAGCGGGCACAATGAGCAGTTCTTC.

In its sample, this clone was seen once. The rearrangement joins TRBV5-1 to TRBJ2-7, with D perhaps TRBD2 (6 bases). Trimming stripped 4 bases from V and 1 base from J, with 12 bases between. The CDR3 runs 14 residues. CDR1 and CDR2 (germline): SGHRS, YFSETQ. In nucleotides, the CDR3 is TGCGCCAGCAGCGGGCGGGGTTCTTCCTACGAGCAGTACTTC. Translating gives CASSGRGSSYEQYF.

A word on this clone: The junction departs from germline at one end; a sequencing error may be responsible. The chain combines TRBV7-9 with TRBJ2-3; 9 bases agree with TRBD2. This CDR3 comprises 17 residues. Germline V CDR1 and CDR2: SEHNR, FQNEAQ (reference sequence). In DNA form, the CDR3 reads TGTTCCAGCAGCTCCGACCTAGCGGGGCCTAGCACAGATACGCAGTATTTT. This encodes CSSSSDLAGPSTDTQYF.

The rearrangement uses TRBV18 and TRBJ1-5; no definite D call. The germline gives CDR1 KGHSH, CDR2 LQKENI. This CDR3 has 13 residues. Trimming left V 2 bases short and J 7 bases short, with 9 bases between. CDR3 sequence: CASSPIPEQPQHF. The CDR3 DNA is TGTGCCAGCTCACCAATCCCAGAACAGCCCCAGCATTTT.

The CDR3 bases are TGTGCCAGCAGTTTTGGGGGACAGCAAGGCTACGAGCAGTACTTC. Translated: CASSFGGQQGYEQYF. This chain uses TRBV27 with TRBJ2-7; 7 bases map to TRBD1. This CDR3 region has 15 residues. The germline V gene encodes CDR1 MNHEY and CDR2 SMNVEV (reference sequence). With 3 bases clipped from V and 3 bases from J, the junction kept 8 bases outside the gene matches.

This sequence joins TRBV28 and TRBJ2-3, with D possibly matching TRBD1 (6 bases). The V end was cut by 3 bases, the J end by 8 bases, with 9 bases between. The CDR3 consists of 12 residues. Per germline, CDR1 MDHEN and CDR2 SYDVKM. CDR3 coding DNA: TGTGCCAGCAGTTTTCAGGGGTTTACGCAGTATTTT. The encoded protein is CASSFQGFTQYF.

The CDR3 bases are TGTGCCAGTAGTAGAAGGAGAGAGAGAGAAAAACTGTTTTTT. Its protein product is CASSRRREREKLFF. The chain links TRBV19 to TRBJ1-4; no definite D call. The CDR3 totals 14 residues. CDR1 and CDR2 from the germline V gene are LNHDA and SQIVND (reference sequence). The V end lost 4 bases, the J end lost 8 bases, and 14 bases lay between the germline ends.

The rearrangement uses TRBV7-6 and TRBJ2-7; TRBD1 matches 7 bases. The V gene's germline CDR1 is SGHVS and CDR2 FNYEAQ. Trimming removed 5 bases from V and 4 bases from J; junction bases left unmatched: 17. The length of the CDR3 is 17 residues. DNA for the CDR3: TGTGCCAGCAGCAGAGCTCGCCCCGGGACAGTAGCTTACGAGCAGTACTTC. The encoded protein is CASSRARPGTVAYEQYF. The entire variable domain, with the rest obtained from reference TRBV7-6 and TRBJ2-7, is as follows: GAGVSQSPRYKVTKRGQDVALRCDPISGHVSLYWYRQALGQGPEFLTYFNYEAQQDKSGLPNDRFSAERPEGSISTLTIQRTEQRDSAMYRCASSRARPGTVAYEQYFGPGTRLTVT.

V is TRBV5-6 and J is TRBJ1-6; D is possibly TRBD1 (5 bases). V was cut by 3 bases and J by 8 bases, with 15 bases left in between. The CDR3 has 15 amino acids. Germline loops: CDR1 SGHDT, CDR2 YYEEEE. For the CDR3, the DNA is TGTGCCAGCAGCTCTCAAGGGGTTTTCGATTCACCCCTCCACTTT. It encodes CASSSQGVFDSPLHF.

CDR3 coding DNA: TGTGCCAGCAGCTTGGCCGGGGTCAATGAGCAGTTCTTC. It codes for CASSLAGVNEQFF. The V and J genes are TRBV11-3 and TRBJ2-1, with TRBD2 as a possible D gene (5 bases). The germline V gene has CDR1 SGHNT and CDR2 YENEEA. Trimming left V 3 bases short and J 6 bases short, with 9 bases between. This CDR3 spans 13 amino acids.

The rearrangement links TRBV7-2 to TRBJ2-3; 15 bases line up with TRBD2. Germline V gives CDR1 SGHTA, CDR2 FQGNSA. Trimming removed 6 bases from V and 4 bases from J; junction bases left unmatched: 11. CDR3 length equals 18 residues. This CDR3 reads CASREFPGLAGGPDTQYF. The CDR3 bases are TGTGCCAGCAGAGAGTTTCCAGGACTAGCGGGGGGGCCAGATACGCAGTATTTT.

The rearrangement joins TRBV7-2 to TRBJ1-1, with 7 bases matching TRBD1. The CDR3 is made up of 16 amino acids. CDR1 SGHTA and CDR2 FQGNSA come from the germline V gene. V trimming: 3 bases; J trimming: 5 bases; junction bases outside the gene matches: 12. CDR3 nucleotide sequence: TGTGCCAGCAGCTTGGGAATAGGGGGCTCGAGGACTGAAGCTTTCTTT. Translating gives CASSLGIGGSRTEAFF.

This rearrangement joins TRBV5-1 to TRBJ2-7; D gene uncertain. CDR3 size: 15 residues. Looked up from germline, CDR1 is SGHRS and CDR2 is YFSETQ. V was trimmed by 0 bases and J by 5 bases, leaving 15 bases between them. The CDR3 loop is CASSLGPLAGNEQYF. The CDR3 DNA sequence: TGCGCCAGCAGCTTGGGTCCATTGGCAGGCAACGAGCAGTACTTC.

This clone was found a few times. V usage is TRBV6-5 and J usage is TRBJ1-1; 8 nucleotides agree with TRBD1. Germline-derived CDR1 and CDR2 are MNHEY and SVGAGI. There are 13 residues in the CDR3. The junction had 3 bases not matched to a gene; V was cut back by 6 bases and J by 3 bases. CDR3 in DNA: TGTGCCAGCAGAACAGGGGGTTACACTGAAGCTTTCTTT. Amino acid sequence: CASRTGGYTEAFF.

This clone appeared once. CDR3 region: CASSVKKEGNSDGYTF. Written as DNA, the CDR3 is TGTGCCAGCAGCGTAAAAAAGGAGGGGAATTCTGATGGCTACACCTTC. V usage is TRBV9 and J usage is TRBJ1-2; D may be TRBD1 (5 bases). V lost 1 base to trimming and J lost 6 bases, with 19 bases between them. The CDR3 consists of 16 residues. Germline loops: CDR1 SGDLS, CDR2 YYNGEE.

This chain links TRBV6-5 with TRBJ1-2, with 9 bases aligning to TRBD1. Trimming at V came to 8 bases and at J to 2 bases, leaving 9 bases not matched to a gene. This CDR3 contains 15 residues. Germline V lookup: CDR1 MNHEY, CDR2 SVGAGI. The CDR3, as DNA: TGTGCCAGCCGAGGGACAGGGTCGGCCAACTATGGCTACACCTTC. This encodes CASRGTGSANYGYTF.

This CDR3 reads CASSLGVGNQPQHF. The CDR3 coding sequence is TGCGCCAGCAGCTTAGGGGTTGGCAATCAGCCCCAGCATTTT. The V call is TRBV5-1, the J call TRBJ1-5; possible D gene TRBD1, 5 bases. The CDR3 extends over 14 amino acids. Germline lookup yields CDR1 SGHRS and CDR2 YFSETQ. Trimming removed 2 bases at V and 2 bases at J, with 8 bases between.

This clone was seen more than once but under ten times. The rearrangement uses TRBV19 and TRBJ1-1; the D is unclear. This CDR3 is 14 amino acids long. V gave up 1 base and J gave up 5 bases, with 11 bases separating them. CDR1 LNHDA and CDR2 SQIVND come from the germline V gene (reference sequence). The CDR3 nucleotides read TGTGCCAGTAGTATAGCTGCCCAGAAAACTGAAGCTTTCTTT. Amino acids: CASSIAAQKTEAFF.

The CDR3 spells CASSLAPDRPLNDSPLHF. The CDR3 DNA reads as TGCGCCAGCAGCTTGGCCCCCGACAGACCCCTCAACGATTCACCCCTCCACTTT. This chain joins TRBV5-1 and TRBJ1-6, with D perhaps TRBD1 (5 bases). This CDR3 region has 18 residues. Germline values: CDR1 SGHRS, CDR2 YFSETQ. Deletions cut 0 bases from V and 8 bases from J, with 21 bases between.

This sequence joins TRBV5-8 and TRBJ2-2; tentatively, D is TRBD1 (5 bases). The germline V gene has CDR1 SGHTS and CDR2 YDEGEE. Trimming stripped 4 bases from V and 2 bases from J, with 6 bases between. The CDR3 loop spans 13 amino acids. CDR3 residues: CASSRTNTGELFF. The CDR3 region has the DNA TGTGCCAGCAGCCGGACAAACACCGGGGAGCTGTTTTTT.

Regarding this clone: This specimen includes other DNA sequences encoding the same CDR3. This chain links TRBV4-3 with TRBJ2-7; weak D call: TRBD2 (5 bases). The CDR3 contains 13 residues. CDR1 and CDR2 (germline): LGHNA, YSLEER. The V and J ends lost 4 bases and 0 bases respectively, with 7 bases between them. CDR3 region: CASSRGSSYEQYF. The CDR3 DNA is TGCGCCAGCAGCCGTGGGAGCTCCTACGAGCAGTACTTC.

V is TRBV28 and J is TRBJ2-2; tentative D call: TRBD1 (5 bases). Deletions cut 7 bases from V and 2 bases from J, with 20 bases between. CDR1 is MDHEN and CDR2 is SYDVKM in the germline V gene. The CDR3 length is 17 residues. The chain's CDR3 is CASKDLGPPSNTGELFF. CDR3 DNA sequence: TGTGCCAGCAAAGATCTGGGGCCCCCCTCTAACACCGGGGAGCTGTTTTTT. Looking up the rest from reference TRBV28 and TRBJ2-2 gives the full variable domain: DVKVTQSSRYLVKRTGEKVFLECVQDMDHENMFWYRQDPGLGLRLIYFSYDVKMKEKGDIPEGYSVSREKKERFSLILESASTNQTSMYLCASKDLGPPSNTGELFFGEGSRLTVL.

The genes are TRBV6-5 and TRBJ2-3; 10 bases line up with TRBD2. The V segment lost 5 bases and the J segment 8 bases; nucleotides outside the gene matches: 10. CDR3 length: 15 residues. Germline V gives CDR1 MNHEY, CDR2 SVGAGI. The CDR3 is CASSRRTSGMSTQYF. The CDR3 DNA reads TGTGCCAGCAGTCGGCGGACTAGCGGAATGTCTACGCAGTATTTT.